The next 20 T cell receptor beta chains were all read from a single sample in a study of CD8+ T cells in alopecia areata. cDNA serving as the sequencing template came from extracted, reverse transcribed RNA. Sequencing used immunoSEQ multiplex PCR; TCRdb keeps in-frame clones, though not all of them. This sample carries about 210,000 clones, around 65% of them seen once, and the ten largest clones take around 1.3%. Indicated treatment: oral pan-JAK inhibitor, 5-10 mg twice daily. The sequencing used CD4+ T cells sorted from blood, collected at approximately week 45, from a patient treated with tofacitinib. Receptors originate from a human donor with alopecia areata.

The genes are TRBV10-3 and TRBJ1-2; 9 bases agree with TRBD1. V lost 6 bases to trimming and J lost 8 bases; unmatched junction nucleotides: 4. Germline assignment: CDR1 ENHRY and CDR2 SYGVKD. CDR3 size: 12 residues. The CDR3 spells CAIRDRGRGYTF. CDR3 coding DNA: TGTGCCATCAGGGACAGGGGTCGGGGCTACACCTTC.

This clone showed up just once. CDR3 amino acids: CACGPVTENSPLHF. Here the CDR3 DNA reads TGTGCCTGCGGCCCCGTTACTGAGAATTCACCCCTCCACTTT. V gene TRBV30 combines with J gene TRBJ1-6; no firm D call. This CDR3 region has 14 residues. Germline-derived CDR1 and CDR2 are GTSNPN and SVGIG (reference sequence). Trimming took 6 bases from V and 7 from J, leaving 16 bases between them.

This rearrangement joins TRBV11-2 to TRBJ1-2; TRBD1 might be the D (6 bases). With 7 bases removed from V and 2 bases from J, the gap between germline ends came to 11 bases. This CDR3 is 13 amino acids long. The germline V gene has CDR1 SGHAT and CDR2 FQNNGV. The CDR3 here is CASNTGINYGYTF. The CDR3 region has the DNA TGTGCCAGCAATACAGGGATCAACTATGGCTACACCTTC.

The chain recombines TRBV6-4 with TRBJ1-2; maybe TRBD1 (6 bases). The CDR3 is 13 amino acids. Germline lookup yields CDR1 MRHNA and CDR2 SNTAGT. V was trimmed by 3 bases and J by 4 bases, leaving 9 bases between them. CDR3 region: CASSEKGGYGYTF. CDR3 nucleotides: TGTGCCAGCAGTGAAAAGGGGGGCTATGGCTACACCTTC.

V gene TRBV7-6 combines with J gene TRBJ2-3, with D unresolved. The CDR3 is 14 amino acids. CDR1 and CDR2 from the germline V gene are SGHVS and FNYEAQ. Trimming cost V 3 bases and J 2 bases, with 9 bases left between them. The CDR3 DNA reads as TGTGCCAGCAGCTTGGTCCCCTCCACAGATACGCAGTATTTT. Its translation is CASSLVPSTDTQYF.

V gene TRBV30 combines with J gene TRBJ1-1, with no clear D. The CDR3 length is 13 residues. The V and J ends lost 2 bases and 1 base respectively, with 8 bases between them. The germline V gene encodes CDR1 GTSNPN and CDR2 SVGIG (reference sequence). This CDR3 is CAWSWRRNTEAFF. The CDR3 DNA follows: TGTGCCTGGAGTTGGCGGAGGAACACTGAAGCTTTCTTT.

This clone was detected only a few times. This sequence joins TRBV25-1 and TRBJ2-1, with D unclear. V was trimmed by 0 bases and J by 6 bases, leaving 0 bases between them. The CDR3 is made up of 11 amino acids. From germline, CDR1 is MGHDK and CDR2 SYGVNS. This CDR3 is CASSEYNEQFF. The DNA of the CDR3 is TGTGCCAGCAGTGAATACAATGAGCAGTTCTTC. The complete variable domain, with remaining parts taken from reference TRBV25-1 and TRBJ2-1, reads EADIYQTPRYLVIGTGKKITLECSQTMGHDKMYWYQQDPGMELHLIHYSYGVNSTEKGDLSSESTVSRIRTEHFPLTLESARPSHTSQYLCASSEYNEQFFGPGTRLTVL.

This chain uses TRBV2 with TRBJ1-1, with a weak D call TRBD1 (5 bases). V shed 3 bases and J shed 7 bases, with 12 bases lying between them. The CDR3 is 13 amino acids. Germline CDR1 reads SNHLY; CDR2 reads FYNNEI. CDR3 DNA: TGTGCCAGCAGTGAGGGGAGACAGATTGAAGCTTTCTTT. This sequence encodes CASSEGRQIEAFF.

This sequence joins TRBV25-1 and TRBJ1-4, with unresolved D. The V gene lost 2 bases and the J gene lost 8 bases, with 24 bases spanning the gap. The CDR3 loop spans 18 amino acids. Per the germline V gene, CDR1 is MGHDK and CDR2 is SYGVNS. The CDR3 DNA is TGTGCCAGCAGTGAAGCCAAATCCCGGGGAGGGAATAGGGAAAAACTGTTTTTT. Protein product: CASSEAKSRGGNREKLFF.

On this clone itself: A read error may produce the germline difference seen at one junction end. The CDR3: CASSQEGLSGVRGTTF. The DNA for the CDR3 is TGTGCCAGCAGCCAAGAGGGTTTGTCAGGCGTTAGGGGTACTACCTTT. The genes are TRBV14 and TRBJ1-1, with D possibly matching TRBD1 (5 bases). From germline, CDR1 is SGHDN and CDR2 FVKESK. CDR3 length: 16 amino acids. Combining the CDR3 with reference TRBV14 and TRBJ1-1 gives the whole variable domain EAGVTQFPSHSVIEKGQTVTLRCDPISGHDNLYWYRRVMGKEIKFLLHFVKESKQDESGMPNNRFLAERTGGTYSTLKVQPAELEDSGVYFCASSQEGLSGVRGTTFGQGTRLTVV.

On this clone itself: The same CDR3 also results from other DNA sequences found in this sample. The genes are TRBV7-6 and TRBJ1-5, with 8 bases lining up with TRBD1. The germline V gene encodes CDR1 SGHVS and CDR2 FNYEAQ. This CDR3 is 15 amino acids long. Germline trimming cut 6 bases from V and 2 bases from J; bases unmatched to any gene: 6. The CDR3 protein is CASSQGQGGNQPQHF. In DNA, the CDR3 is TGTGCCAGCAGTCAAGGACAGGGAGGCAATCAGCCCCAGCATTTT. Based on the CDR3 plus reference TRBV7-6 and TRBJ1-5, the full variable domain is GAGVSQSPRYKVTKRGQDVALRCDPISGHVSLYWYRQALGQGPEFLTYFNYEAQQDKSGLPNDRFSAERPEGSISTLTIQRTEQRDSAMYRCASSQGQGGNQPQHFGDGTRLSIL.

CDR3 sequence reads: CASSLGGGGNRLSYNEQFF. DNA for the CDR3: TGTGCCAGCAGCTTAGGAGGTGGTGGAAACAGACTCTCCTACAATGAGCAGTTCTTC. The chain combines TRBV7-2 with TRBJ2-1; D not resolved. Trimming took off 1 base at V and 0 bases at J, with 19 bases between the two ends. The length of the CDR3 is 19 residues. Germline V gives CDR1 SGHTA, CDR2 FQGNSA.

V usage is TRBV29-1 and J usage is TRBJ2-7; no clear D gene. CDR3 length equals 10 residues. Germline CDR1 and CDR2: SQVTM and ANQGSEA. Trimming took off 1 base at V and 7 bases at J, with 5 bases between the two ends. The CDR3 protein is CSVEVGEQYF. The CDR3 DNA reads as TGCAGCGTTGAAGTAGGTGAGCAGTACTTC.

The chain combines TRBV7-2 with TRBJ2-5; D gene ambiguous. Germline V CDR1 and CDR2: SGHTA, FQGNSA. With 5 bases removed from V and 3 bases from J, the gap between germline ends came to 4 bases. This CDR3 has 11 residues. The CDR3 DNA sequence: TGTGCCAGCAGCAGTGAAGAGACCCAGTACTTC. Encoded protein: CASSSEETQYF.

The rearrangement uses TRBV29-1 and TRBJ2-1, with 7 bases that match TRBD2. This CDR3 spans 14 amino acids. V was clipped by 6 bases and J by 4 bases; unmatched bases: 9. Per the germline V gene, CDR1 is SQVTM and CDR2 is ANQGSEA. CDR3 DNA sequence: TGCAGCGTCCGCAGGGCTAGCGGATACAATGAGCAGTTCTTC. Translating it yields CSVRRASGYNEQFF.

The chain recombines TRBV15 with TRBJ1-1, with D possibly being TRBD1 (5 bases). The CDR3 has 13 amino acids. The germline gives CDR1 LNHNV, CDR2 YYDKDF (reference sequence). The V end lost 4 bases, the J end lost 2 bases, and 8 bases lay between the germline ends. The CDR3 region is CATSTGGNTEAFF. CDR3 bases: TGTGCCACCAGCACCGGGGGAAACACTGAAGCTTTCTTT.

The chain is built from TRBV30 and TRBJ2-2; TRBD2 is a possible D gene (6 bases). The CDR3 sequence is 13 residues long. The V gene lost 5 bases and the J gene lost 5 bases, with 12 bases spanning the gap. The V gene's germline CDR1 is GTSNPN and CDR2 SVGIG (reference sequence). The CDR3 DNA sequence: TGTGCCTGGGTGGAGGGGCGGACCGGGGAGCTGTTTTTT. Protein product: CAWVEGRTGELFF.

This clone was seen only a few times. The chain is built from TRBV6-5 and TRBJ2-7; unclear D gene. V lost 5 bases, J lost 1 base, and 9 bases lay in between. Germline assignment: CDR1 MNHEY and CDR2 SVGAGI. CDR3 size: 13 residues. The CDR3 loop reads CASSIQESYEQYF. DNA for the CDR3: TGTGCCAGCAGTATTCAGGAGTCCTACGAGCAGTACTTC.

This clone has more than one count but fewer than ten. The chain has TRBV4-3 and TRBJ2-1, with a possible D match to TRBD2 (7 bases). V was cut by 1 base and J by 2 bases, with 12 bases left in between. The CDR3 is made up of 16 amino acids. CDR1 and CDR2 from the germline V gene are LGHNA and YSLEER. The CDR3 here is CASSQVGGATYNEQFF. The CDR3 nucleotides are TGCGCCAGCAGCCAAGTGGGGGGGGCTACCTACAATGAGCAGTTCTTC.

The V and J genes are TRBV19 and TRBJ2-7; 7 nucleotides line up with TRBD2. Losses at the gene ends were 0 bases for V and 0 bases for J; bases not matched to a gene: 5. The V gene's germline CDR1 is LNHDA and CDR2 SQIVND (reference sequence). The CDR3 length is 16 residues. DNA for the CDR3: TGTGCCAGTAGTATAGATCCGGGGGGTTCCTCCTACGAGCAGTACTTC. Its protein product is CASSIDPGGSSYEQYF.